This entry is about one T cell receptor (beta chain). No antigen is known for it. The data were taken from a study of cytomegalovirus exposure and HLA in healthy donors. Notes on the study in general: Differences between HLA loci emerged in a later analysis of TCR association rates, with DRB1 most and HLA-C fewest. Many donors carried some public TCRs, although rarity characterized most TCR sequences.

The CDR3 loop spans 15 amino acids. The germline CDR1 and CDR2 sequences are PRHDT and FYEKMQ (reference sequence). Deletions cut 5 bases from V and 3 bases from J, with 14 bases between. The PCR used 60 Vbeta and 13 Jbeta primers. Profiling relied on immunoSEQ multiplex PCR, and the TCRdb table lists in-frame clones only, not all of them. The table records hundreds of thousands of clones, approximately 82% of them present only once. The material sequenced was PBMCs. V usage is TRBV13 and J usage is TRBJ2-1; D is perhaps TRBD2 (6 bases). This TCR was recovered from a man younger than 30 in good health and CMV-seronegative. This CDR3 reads CASSSGRLGYNEQFF. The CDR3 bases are TGTGCCAGCAGCAGTGGGAGGTTGGGCTACAATGAGCAGTTCTTC. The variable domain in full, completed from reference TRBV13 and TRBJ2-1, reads AAGVIQSPRHLIKEKRETATLKCYPIPRHDTVYWYQQGPGQDPQFLISFYEKMQSDKGSIPDRFSAQQFSDYHSELNMSSLELGDSALYFCASSSGRLGYNEQFFGPGTRLTVL.